This T cell receptor beta chain comes out of a study of T cells in Graves' hyperthyroidism and ophthalmopathy. This clonotype was seen a few times. Any patient presenting with uncontrolled infection, other autoimmune disease, pregnancy or lactation was left out. Fresh peripheral blood, approximately 9.6 ml, yielded the PBMCs. The TCR beta CDR3 regions underwent amplification using RNA transcripts as the source. Using the HTBI primer set, a first-round RT-PCR was run on the TCR CDR3. From the multiplex PCR reads, TCRdb called clonotypes with MiXCR, one entry per CDR3 protein. The table lists about 290,000 distinct CDR3 sequences, about 19% of them singletons, with 35% to 45% in the top ten. The sample comprised blood. The TCR was taken from a man aged 50 or older with Graves' ophthalmopathy.

CDR3 sequence reads: CASSRTRTSEQYF. The DNA for the CDR3 is TGTGCCAGCAGCCGGACTAGAACCAGCGAGCAGTACTTC. V gene TRBV14 combines with J gene TRBJ2-7; the match to TRBD2 covers 7 bases. Losses at the gene ends were 4 bases for V and 6 bases for J; bases not matched to a gene: 6. Germline V gene sequence: CDR1 SGHDN, CDR2 FVKESK. This CDR3 is 13 amino acids long.